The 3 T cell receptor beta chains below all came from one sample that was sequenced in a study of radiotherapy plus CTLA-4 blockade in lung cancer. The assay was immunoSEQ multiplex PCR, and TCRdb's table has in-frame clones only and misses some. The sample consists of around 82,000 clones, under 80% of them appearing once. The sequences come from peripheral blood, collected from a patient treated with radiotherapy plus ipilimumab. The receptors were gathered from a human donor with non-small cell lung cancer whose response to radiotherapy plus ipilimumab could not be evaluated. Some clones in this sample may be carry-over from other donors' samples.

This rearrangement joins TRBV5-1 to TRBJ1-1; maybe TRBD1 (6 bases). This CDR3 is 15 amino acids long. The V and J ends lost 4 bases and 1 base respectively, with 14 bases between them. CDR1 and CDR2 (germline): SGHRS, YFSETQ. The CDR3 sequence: CASSDDRSPNTEAFF. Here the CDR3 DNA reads TGCGCCAGCAGCGACGACAGGTCTCCGAACACTGAAGCTTTCTTT.

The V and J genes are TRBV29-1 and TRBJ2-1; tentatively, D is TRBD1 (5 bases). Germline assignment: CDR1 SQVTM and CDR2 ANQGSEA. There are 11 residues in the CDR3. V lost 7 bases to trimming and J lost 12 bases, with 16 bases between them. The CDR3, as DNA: TGCAGCGGATGCGACAGAGATCTGCAGTTCTTC. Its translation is CSGCDRDLQFF.

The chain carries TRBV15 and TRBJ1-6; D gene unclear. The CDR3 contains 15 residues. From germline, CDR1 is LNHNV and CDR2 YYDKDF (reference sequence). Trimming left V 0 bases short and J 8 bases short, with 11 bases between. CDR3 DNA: TGTGCCACCAGCAGAGATGTCGGGAGGTATTCACCCCTCCACTTT. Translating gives CATSRDVGRYSPLHF.